This T cell receptor beta chain was found in a study of cytomegalovirus exposure and HLA in healthy donors. PCR amplification relied on 60 Vbeta primers (plus 13 Jbeta primers). This table comes from immunoSEQ multiplex PCR, and its TCRdb copy is limited to in-frame clones, with some not included. The sample contains fewer than 85,000 clones, approximately 80% of which appear only once. Notes on the study in general: When a later analysis compared HLA-associated TCR beta chains with equally common others, the HLA-associated chains turned out to be more clonally expanded and to have lower generation probabilities. Presence/absence analyses assumed roughly uniform sequencing depth across donors, which may not hold. Fewer N-insertions (relative to the roughly 670-donor mean) were reportedly seen in an Asian-associated ancestry cluster in a later analysis.

Concerning this clone itself: Antigen specificity is unknown.

The CDR3 totals 16 residues. This rearrangement joins TRBV21-1 to TRBJ1-3; the table's D call of TRBD1 was not tested on the DNA. TRBV21-1 is annotated as a pseudogene. Specimen: PBMCs. This receptor was taken from a man aged 40-50 years in good health and CMV-seronegative. CDR3 bases: TGTGCCAGCAGTCCAAGGCGGGACAGGGCTGGAAACACCATATATTTT. Its protein is CASSPRRDRAGNTIYF.